Listed below are T cell receptor beta chains from one sample, sequenced in a study of shared clonotypes between healthy human individuals. TCRdb's copy holds only in-frame clones and misses some; the assay was immunoSEQ multiplex PCR. Of approximately 720,000 clones in the sample, about two thirds are singletons; the top ten hold approximately 1.8%. Sequencing input: memory CD4+ T cells sorted from blood. The receptors stem from a woman aged 25-40 years in good health. The CDR3 runs from the conserved cysteine through the conserved F or W. A D gene is named only where the DNA matches it firmly. Rows may omit the clone size; those that give it use once, few, many or a size class.

size: many; D: TRBD1; J: TRBJ2-3; V: TRBV5-1; DNA: TGCGCCAGCAGCTTAGTGACAGGGATCACACAAAAAGATACGCAGTATTTT; CDR3: CASSLVTGITQKDTQYF
size: NA; D: NA; J: TRBJ2-5; V: TRBV6-6; DNA: TGTGCCAGTGCGGGGGAGACCCAGTACTTC; CDR3: CASAGETQYF
size: NA; D: TRBD2; J: TRBJ2-3; V: TRBV7-9; DNA: TGTGCCAGCAGCTGGCTAGCGGGAGGGGGCACAGATACGCAGTATTTT; CDR3: CASSWLAGGGTDTQYF
size: NA; D: TRBD2; J: TRBJ2-1; V: TRBV4-2; DNA: TGTGCCAGCAGCCCATCCGGGACTAGCGGGAGTGAAGAGCAGTTCTTC; CDR3: CASSPSGTSGSEEQFF
size: NA; D: TRBD1; J: TRBJ2-5; V: TRBV28; DNA: TGTGCCAGCAGTTCGGGACAGGGCAAAGAGACCCAGTACTTC; CDR3: CASSSGQGKETQYF
size: NA; D: TRBD2; J: TRBJ2-1; V: TRBV10-3; DNA: TGTGCCATCAGTGAGCAGGCGGGAGCAAACAATGAGCAGTTCTTC; CDR3: CAISEQAGANNEQFF
size: few; D: NA; J: TRBJ2-1; V: TRBV11-2; DNA: TGTGCCAGCAGCTTAGATCCTAGGTTGGGTGAGCAGTTCTTC; CDR3: CASSLDPRLGEQFF
size: NA; D: NA; J: TRBJ2-7; V: TRBV30; DNA: TGTGCCTGGAAATCTGGCAGATTCTACGAGCAGTACTTC; CDR3: CAWKSGRFYEQYF
size: few; D: NA; J: TRBJ2-7; V: TRBV21-1; DNA: TGTGCCAGCAGCAAAGGAGGACTAGCCCGGCGGCTCCTCTACGAGCAGTACTTC; CDR3: CASSKGGLARRLLYEQYF
size: once; D: NA; J: TRBJ1-1; V: TRBV5-1; DNA: TGCGCCAGCAGCTTATACAGGGCCCCCACTGAAGCTTTCTTT; CDR3: CASSLYRAPTEAFF
size: NA; D: NA; J: TRBJ2-5; V: TRBV5-8; DNA: TGTGCCAGCAGCCCAAGGTGGAGGACACAAGAGACCCAGTACTTC; CDR3: CASSPRWRTQETQYF
size: NA; D: NA; J: TRBJ1-2; V: TRBV2; DNA: TGTGCCAGCAGTGAATTTGTGACAATTCGCTATGGCTACACCTTC; CDR3: CASSEFVTIRYGYTF
size: few; D: NA; J: TRBJ2-2; V: TRBV6-5; DNA: TGTGCCAGCAGTTCCCCGGGACGACTCACCGGGGAGCTGTTTTTT; CDR3: CASSSPGRLTGELFF
size: NA; D: TRBD2; J: TRBJ2-7; V: TRBV2; DNA: TGTGCCAGCAGTTATAGGACTAGCGGTTCCTACGAGCAGTACTTC; CDR3: CASSYRTSGSYEQYF
size: NA; D: NA; J: TRBJ2-2; V: TRBV2; DNA: TGTGCCAGCAGTGCGAGCTGGGAGCTGTTTTTT; CDR3: CASSASWELFF
size: NA; D: NA; J: TRBJ1-2; V: TRBV2; DNA: TGTGCCAGCAGAGGGGGGGGCTATGGCTACACCTTC; CDR3: CASRGGGYGYTF
size: NA; D: NA; J: TRBJ1-1; V: TRBV5-1; DNA: TGCGCCAGCAGCCTAAATACAGGGAGCACTGAAGCTTTCTTT; CDR3: CASSLNTGSTEAFF
size: NA; D: NA; J: TRBJ2-2; V: TRBV21-1; DNA: TGTGCCAGCAGCACTGCCGGGACAGGGTCTTCCGGGGAGCTGTTTTTT; CDR3: CASSTAGTGSSGELFF
size: many; D: TRBD1; J: TRBJ2-1; V: TRBV9; DNA: TGTGCCAGCAGCGTAGTTTCAGGGGGCAATGGTGAGCAGTTCTTC; CDR3: CASSVVSGGNGEQFF
size: NA; D: NA; J: TRBJ1-2; V: TRBV10-3; DNA: TGTGCCATCAGAAACCGGGCCAAGGAGGGGTATGGCTACACCTTC; CDR3: CAIRNRAKEGYGYTF
size: NA; D: TRBD2; J: TRBJ2-7; V: TRBV11-2; DNA: TGTGCCAGCAGTCATATTAGCGGGAGGGCCTCGAACGAGCAGTACTTC; CDR3: CASSHISGRASNEQYF
size: once; D: NA; J: TRBJ2-7; V: TRBV9; DNA: TGTGCCAGCAGCGTAGGGGGTAACGAGCAGTACTTC; CDR3: CASSVGGNEQYF
size: few; D: NA; J: TRBJ2-7; V: TRBV28; DNA: TGTGCCAGCAGTTTAGTTTCGGACGAGCAGTACTTC; CDR3: CASSLVSDEQYF
size: few; D: TRBD1; J: TRBJ2-7; V: TRBV5-1; DNA: TGCGCCAGCAGCTTCGGGGACAGCGAGCAGTACTTC; CDR3: CASSFGDSEQYF
size: NA; D: TRBD1; J: TRBJ2-7; V: TRBV28; DNA: TGTGCCAGCAGGAAACAGGGGTTGGCCTACGAGCAGTACTTC; CDR3: CASRKQGLAYEQYF
size: NA; D: TRBD1; J: TRBJ2-7; V: TRBV10-3; DNA: TGTGCCATCAGTCCGGGACAGGGACCCCACGAGCAGTACTTC; CDR3: CAISPGQGPHEQYF
size: once; D: NA; J: TRBJ1-5; V: TRBV6-5; DNA: TGTGCCAGCAGACGCACCCAGGGAAATCAGCCCCAGCATTTT; CDR3: CASRRTQGNQPQHF
size: few; D: NA; J: TRBJ2-1; V: TRBV23-1; DNA: TGCGCCAGCAGTCAATCGCGAAGGCCGCGAAATGAGCAGTTCTTC; CDR3: CASSQSRRPRNEQFF
size: few; D: TRBD2; J: TRBJ2-1; V: TRBV2; DNA: TGTGCCAGCGGGAGACTAGCGGGAGTTCCATACAATGAGCAGTTCTTC; CDR3: CASGRLAGVPYNEQFF
size: once; D: NA; J: TRBJ2-3; V: TRBV1; DNA: TGCACCACCACCTCGGGACTCCCTTGGGGAACAGATACGCAGTATTTT; CDR3: CTTTSGLPWGTDTQYF
size: NA; D: TRBD1; J: TRBJ2-7; V: TRBV5-1; DNA: TGCGCCAGCAGCTTGGAGGCAGGGGGCTTCAACGAGCAGTACTTC; CDR3: CASSLEAGGFNEQYF
size: once; D: NA; J: TRBJ2-3; V: TRBV6-1; DNA: TGTGCCAGCAGTGTTGATACGCAGTATTTT; CDR3: CASSVDTQYF
size: NA; D: NA; J: TRBJ2-3; V: TRBV14; DNA: TGTGCCAGCAGCCAAGATTCGGGAGATACGCAGTATTTT; CDR3: CASSQDSGDTQYF
size: NA; D: NA; J: TRBJ2-1; V: TRBV5-6; DNA: TGTGCCAGCAGCTCGGGACGTTACAATGAGCAGTTCTTC; CDR3: CASSSGRYNEQFF
size: NA; D: TRBD2; J: TRBJ2-1; V: TRBV19; DNA: TGTGCCAGTAGTCGTGTGAGCGGGAGTCTCTATGAGCAGTTCTTC; CDR3: CASSRVSGSLYEQFF
size: few; D: NA; J: TRBJ2-7; V: TRBV6-1; DNA: TGTGCCAGCCGGAACTATGAATCCTACGAGCAGTACTTC; CDR3: CASRNYESYEQYF
size: many; D: TRBD2; J: TRBJ2-7; V: TRBV23-1; DNA: TGCGCCAGGGGCGGGAGGGGTTGTTACGAGCAGTACTTC; CDR3: CARGGRGCYEQYF
size: few; D: TRBD1; J: TRBJ2-7; V: TRBV28; DNA: TGTGCCGTAACAAAACAGGGGGCCTCCTACGAGCAGTACTTC; CDR3: CAVTKQGASYEQYF
size: NA; D: NA; J: TRBJ1-1; V: TRBV6-5; DNA: TGTGCCAGCACCCCTGCGGGGTCGCACACTGAAGCTTTCTTT; CDR3: CASTPAGSHTEAFF
size: NA; D: NA; J: TRBJ2-7; V: TRBV7-9; DNA: TGTGCCAGCAGCTTCCCGCAGGGCGAGCAGTACTTC; CDR3: CASSFPQGEQYF
size: NA; D: TRBD1; J: TRBJ1-1; V: TRBV27; DNA: TGTGCCAGCATCGACAGGGTATTGACTGAAGCTTTCTTT; CDR3: CASIDRVLTEAFF
size: few; D: NA; J: TRBJ2-5; V: TRBV7-3; DNA: TGTGCCAGCAGTAGGGGTCCCGGAGGGCAAGAGACCCAGTACTTC; CDR3: CASSRGPGGQETQYF